One and the same sample provided the 27 T cell receptor beta chains below, sequenced in a study of shared clonotypes between healthy human individuals. Sequencing used immunoSEQ multiplex PCR; TCRdb keeps in-frame clones, though not all of them. The repertoire consists of about 520,000 clones, with 70% to 80% occurring once and the leading ten covering around 13%. The sequenced sample consisted of PBMCs. The receptors derive from a woman in her thirties or forties in good health. Some clones in this sample may be carry-over from other donors' samples.

Concerning this clone itself: Relative to the germline gene, one junction end is altered; a read error may explain this. This chain links TRBV19 with TRBJ2-2; 7 bases fit TRBD1. Germline V gene data show CDR1 as LNHDA and CDR2 as SQIVND (reference sequence). This CDR3 is 16 amino acids long. The DNA for the CDR3 is TGTGCCAGTAGTCCGCCCGGGACAGTCCAGACCCGGGGAGCTGTTTTT. This sequence encodes CASSPPGTVQTRGAVF. The entire variable domain, with the rest obtained from reference TRBV19 and TRBJ2-2, is as follows: DGGITQSPKYLFRKEGQNVTLSCEQNLNHDAMYWYRQDPGQGLRLIYYSQIVNDFQKGDIAEGYSVSREKKESFPLTVTSAQKNPTAFYLCASSPPGTVQTRGAVFGEGSRLTVL.

This clone was counted a single time. The chain joins TRBV7-2 to TRBJ2-1; the D gene is possibly TRBD1 (6 bases). CDR1 is SGHTA and CDR2 is FQGNSA in the germline V gene. The length of the CDR3 is 18 residues. V lost 5 bases and J lost 5, with 25 bases in between. For the CDR3, the DNA is TGTGCCAGCAGCCGAAGAAGCTCGGGGACAATCGGGGACAATGAGCAGTTCTTC. This gives the protein CASSRRSSGTIGDNEQFF. Combining the CDR3 with reference TRBV7-2 and TRBJ2-1 gives the whole variable domain GAGVSQSPSNKVTEKGKDVELRCDPISGHTALYWYRQSLGQGLEFLIYFQGNSAPDKSGLPSDRFSAERTGGSVSTLTIQRTQQEDSAVYLCASSRRSSGTIGDNEQFFGPGTRLTVL.

This clone showed up just once. The rearrangement links TRBV30 to TRBJ2-5; no reliable D call. The germline V gene encodes CDR1 GTSNPN and CDR2 SVGIG (reference sequence). The CDR3 length is 15 residues. V lost 2 bases to trimming and J lost 1 base, with 14 bases between them. The CDR3 DNA sequence: TGTGCCTGGAGTCCTCCCGCACAATTCCAAGAGACCCAGTACTTC. Translated: CAWSPPAQFQETQYF.

The rearrangement uses TRBV19 and TRBJ1-4; TRBD1 is a possible D gene (5 bases). The CDR3 is 15 amino acids. Germline V gene sequence: CDR1 LNHDA, CDR2 SQIVND (reference sequence). V lost 5 bases and J 5 bases, leaving 15 bases between the germline ends. The CDR3 loop is CASSLGTATNEKLFF. CDR3 DNA sequence: TGTGCCAGTAGTCTAGGGACGGCGACGAATGAAAAACTGTTTTTT.

A word on this clone: Other DNA sequences from this sample encode an identical CDR3 as well. This sequence joins TRBV5-1 and TRBJ1-3; D remains ambiguous. This CDR3 has 14 amino acids. Germline-derived CDR1 and CDR2 are SGHRS and YFSETQ. The V end lost 0 bases, the J end lost 4 bases, and 8 bases lay between the germline ends. CDR3 residues: CASSLAGYGNTIYF. CDR3 DNA: TGCGCCAGCAGCTTGGCGGGGTACGGAAACACCATATATTTT.

This chain uses TRBV5-1 with TRBJ1-3, with a tentative D call TRBD1 (5 bases). The CDR3 spans 14 residues. Trimming stripped 0 bases from V and 8 bases from J, with 12 bases between. CDR1 and CDR2 (germline): SGHRS, YFSETQ. CDR3 sequence reads: CASSLEGTTDTIYF. In nucleotides, the CDR3 is TGCGCCAGCAGCTTGGAGGGGACGACGGACACCATATATTTT. The entire variable domain, with the rest obtained from reference TRBV5-1 and TRBJ1-3, is as follows: KAGVTQTPRYLIKTRGQQVTLSCSPISGHRSVSWYQQTPGQGLQFLFEYFSETQRNKGNFPGRFSGRQFSNSRSEMNVSTLELGDSALYLCASSLEGTTDTIYFGEGSWLTVV.

The gene calls are TRBV19 and TRBJ2-7, with a tentative D call TRBD2 (5 bases). The CDR3 runs 14 residues. The V end lost 9 bases, the J end lost 2 bases, and 17 bases lay between the germline ends. Looked up from germline, CDR1 is LNHDA and CDR2 is SQIVND (reference sequence). CDR3 coding DNA: TGTGCCAGCCCCCACCCGGGGAGCCCCTACGAGCAGTACTTC. Its translation is CASPHPGSPYEQYF. Full variable domain (outside the CDR3, taken from reference TRBV19 and TRBJ2-7): DGGITQSPKYLFRKEGQNVTLSCEQNLNHDAMYWYRQDPGQGLRLIYYSQIVNDFQKGDIAEGYSVSREKKESFPLTVTSAQKNPTAFYLCASPHPGSPYEQYFGPGTRLTVT.

The J gene is TRBJ1-5, the V gene TRBV2; TRBD1 agrees at 7 bases. The germline V gene encodes CDR1 SNHLY and CDR2 FYNNEI. This CDR3 spans 16 amino acids. Trimming removed 2 bases from V and 7 bases from J; junction bases left unmatched: 11. CDR3 bases: TGTGCCAGCAGTGAAAGGTTGGAGGGGGCAAACCAGCCCCAGCATTTT. Translation: CASSERLEGANQPQHF. The whole variable domain, remainder taken from reference TRBV2 and TRBJ1-5, is EPEVTQTPSHQVTQMGQEVILRCVPISNHLYFYWYRQILGQKVEFLVSFYNNEISEKSEIFDDQFSVERPDGSNFTLKIRSTKLEDSAMYFCASSERLEGANQPQHFGDGTRLSIL.

The chain is built from TRBV7-2 and TRBJ1-2; the D gene is possibly TRBD1 (6 bases). Germline lookup yields CDR1 SGHTA and CDR2 FQGNSA. V was shortened by 1 base and J by 5 bases, with 11 bases between the two germline ends. The CDR3 consists of 14 residues. The CDR3 reads CASSLGGAVYGYTF. The CDR3 DNA follows: TGTGCCAGCAGCTTAGGGGGGGCCGTATATGGCTACACCTTC.

This rearrangement joins TRBV7-6 to TRBJ1-1; D remains ambiguous. V was shortened by 0 bases and J by 2 bases, with 10 bases between the two germline ends. Germline values: CDR1 SGHVS, CDR2 FNYEAQ. This CDR3 is 15 amino acids long. CDR3 amino acids: CASSLARGINTEAFF. The DNA for the CDR3 is TGTGCCAGCAGCTTAGCACGAGGGATCAACACTGAAGCTTTCTTT. The complete variable domain, with remaining parts taken from reference TRBV7-6 and TRBJ1-1, reads GAGVSQSPRYKVTKRGQDVALRCDPISGHVSLYWYRQALGQGPEFLTYFNYEAQQDKSGLPNDRFSAERPEGSISTLTIQRTEQRDSAMYRCASSLARGINTEAFFGQGTRLTVV.

The chain employs TRBV28 and TRBJ2-7; D is undetermined. The CDR3 covers 14 residues. Trimming took 4 bases from V and 7 from J, leaving 17 bases between them. The germline gives CDR1 MDHEN, CDR2 SYDVKM. CDR3 protein: CASSSLVAVGEQYF. CDR3 DNA: TGTGCCAGCAGTTCTTTAGTGGCTGTGGGGGAGCAGTACTTC.

The V gene is TRBV5-4, the J gene TRBJ2-3; D remains unclear. V gave up 4 bases and J gave up 4 bases, with 4 bases separating them. This CDR3 is 11 amino acids long. Germline V gene data show CDR1 as SGHNT and CDR2 as YYREEE (reference sequence). The CDR3 reads CASSEADTQYF. The CDR3 region has the DNA TGTGCCAGCAGCGAGGCAGATACGCAGTATTTT.

The J gene is TRBJ1-2, the V gene TRBV7-8, with D unclear. Germline loops: CDR1 SGHVS, CDR2 FQNEAQ. V was shortened by 5 bases and J by 7 bases, with 11 bases between the two germline ends. The CDR3 is made up of 12 amino acids. The DNA of the CDR3 is TGTGCCAGCAGCCAAAATACCGGTGGCTACACCTTC. Its translation: CASSQNTGGYTF.

The chain carries TRBV18 and TRBJ2-3; weak D call: TRBD1 (6 bases). CDR1 and CDR2 (germline): KGHSH, LQKENI. Trimming removed 3 bases at V and 2 bases at J, with 6 bases between. This CDR3 spans 13 amino acids. CDR3 in amino acids: CASSPGATDTQYF. The DNA of the CDR3 is TGTGCCAGCTCACCGGGGGCCACAGATACGCAGTATTTT.

The chain uses TRBV28 and TRBJ2-7; 9 bases align to TRBD2. Germline CDR1 MDHEN, CDR2 SYDVKM. V was clipped by 2 bases and J by 2 bases; unmatched bases: 4. CDR3 length: 15 amino acids. CDR3 amino acids: CASSLGGGRAYEQYF. The DNA for the CDR3 is TGTGCCAGCAGTTTAGGGGGCGGGAGGGCCTACGAGCAGTACTTC.

This clone has only one observation. One end of the junction is discordant with germline, which a read error may explain. The chain employs TRBV7-7 and TRBJ2-5; a weak D match, TRBD2 (6 bases). The germline CDR1 and CDR2 sequences are SSHAT and FNYEAQ (reference sequence). The length of the CDR3 is 14 residues. Here the CDR3 reads CASSPLQAPGAQYF. DNA of the CDR3: TGTGCTAGCAGCCCACTCCAAGCCCCGGGGGCCCAGTACTTC.

This sequence joins TRBV4-1 and TRBJ1-4; TRBD1 aligns across 8 bases. The CDR3 is made up of 14 amino acids. V gave up 6 bases and J gave up 6 bases; unmatched junction bases: 6. The germline V gene has CDR1 MGHRA and CDR2 YSYEKL. CDR3 region: CASSLTGVDEKLFF. CDR3 coding DNA: TGCGCCAGCAGTCTGACAGGGGTTGATGAAAAACTGTTTTTT.

The CDR3 reads CASSQGGRNTEAFF. The CDR3 DNA reads as TGTGCCAGCAGCCAAGGAGGGAGAAACACTGAAGCTTTCTTT. This chain uses TRBV14 with TRBJ1-1; unclear D gene. The CDR3 totals 14 residues. Trimming left V 1 base short and J 2 bases short, with 8 bases between. Germline V CDR1 and CDR2: SGHDN, FVKESK. The full variable domain, rest sourced from reference TRBV14 and TRBJ1-1, is EAGVTQFPSHSVIEKGQTVTLRCDPISGHDNLYWYRRVMGKEIKFLLHFVKESKQDESGMPNNRFLAERTGGTYSTLKVQPAELEDSGVYFCASSQGGRNTEAFFGQGTRLTVV.

The rearrangement joins TRBV7-9 to TRBJ2-1; tentatively, D is TRBD1 (5 bases). Germline loops: CDR1 SEHNR, CDR2 FQNEAQ (reference sequence). The CDR3 runs to 15 residues. Trimming removed 5 bases at V and 5 bases at J, with 16 bases between. The CDR3 protein is CASSPGDSRDNEQFF. DNA of the CDR3: TGTGCCAGCAGCCCAGGCGATAGCAGGGACAATGAGCAGTTCTTC.

The chain has TRBV28 and TRBJ1-5; possible D gene TRBD1, 6 bases. CDR1 MDHEN and CDR2 SYDVKM come from the germline V gene. The CDR3 runs 16 residues. Trimming took 6 bases from V and 7 from J, leaving 22 bases between them. The CDR3 DNA is TGTGCCAGCAGCCTACAGGGTTCCCCCGCCCTCCAGCCCCAGCATTTT. It translates to CASSLQGSPALQPQHF.

The chain uses TRBV7-2 and TRBJ2-4; D ambiguous. V lost 5 bases and J lost 0, with 20 bases in between. Germline-derived CDR1 and CDR2 are SGHTA and FQGNSA. The CDR3 sequence is 18 residues long. The CDR3 sequence is CASSRILWAGVAKNIQYF. In DNA form, the CDR3 reads TGTGCCAGCAGCCGAATATTGTGGGCTGGGGTAGCCAAAAACATTCAGTACTTC.

This clone was observed a handful of times. J is TRBJ1-1 and V is TRBV29-1, with D possibly being TRBD1 (6 bases). The CDR3 consists of 13 residues. Trimming left V 4 bases short and J 1 base short, with 10 bases between. Germline CDR1 and CDR2: SQVTM and ANQGSEA. CDR3 region: CSVVRGSNTEAFF. The CDR3 nucleotides are TGCAGCGTTGTAAGGGGGTCGAACACTGAAGCTTTCTTT.

This chain connects TRBV10-2 to TRBJ2-1; 7 bases are a match to TRBD2. This CDR3 comprises 15 residues. Germline V lookup: CDR1 WSHSY, CDR2 SAAADI. Trimming at V came to 4 bases and at J to 2 bases, leaving 5 bases not matched to a gene. The CDR3 loop is CASSVGTITYNEQFF. CDR3 nucleotides: TGCGCCAGCAGTGTGGGGACTATAACCTACAATGAGCAGTTCTTC.

This clone was picked up a small number of times. This chain joins TRBV28 and TRBJ1-2; 9 bases fit TRBD1. This CDR3 has 17 residues. Germline values: CDR1 MDHEN, CDR2 SYDVKM. V dropped 5 bases and J dropped 8; count of bases not matched to a gene: 18. In DNA, the CDR3 is TGTGCCAGCAGTACTCCTGGGACAGGGTTTCTAATTGAAGGCTACACCTTC. Its protein is CASSTPGTGFLIEGYTF.

The rearrangement uses TRBV5-1 and TRBJ1-2; D might be TRBD1 (6 bases). Germline CDR1 and CDR2: SGHRS and YFSETQ. This CDR3 comprises 13 residues. The germline V and J ends were trimmed by 7 bases and 8 bases, with 18 bases remaining between them. The CDR3 sequence: CASYYPGARGYTF. CDR3 in DNA: TGCGCCAGCTACTACCCGGGGGCTAGGGGCTACACCTTC.

The chain links TRBV23-1 to TRBJ2-7, with no clear D. TRBV23-1 is marked as an open reading frame, function uncertain. This CDR3 is 14 amino acids long. Trimming stripped 4 bases from V and 0 bases from J, with 10 bases between. This CDR3 reads CASSLKTSSYEQYF. The CDR3 DNA reads as TGCGCCAGCAGTCTTAAAACCAGCTCCTACGAGCAGTACTTC.

This clone came up many times. The CDR3: CASSGQGEVNEQFF. The CDR3 nucleotides are TGTGCCAGTTCGGGACAGGGGGAGGTAAATGAGCAGTTCTTC. The chain has TRBV19 and TRBJ2-1; TRBD1 agrees at 11 bases. The CDR3 is 14 amino acids. The V segment lost 8 bases and the J segment 7 bases; nucleotides outside the gene matches: 7. Germline V gene sequence: CDR1 LNHDA, CDR2 SQIVND (reference sequence).